This T cell receptor (beta chain) was recorded in a study of OX40 agonist ivuxolimab in advanced cancers. Study as a whole: Prior checkpoint blockade (anti-PD-1, anti-PD-L1 or anti-CTLA-4) was permitted; approximately 44% had it.

Germline V gene sequence: CDR1 PRHDT, CDR2 FYEKMQ (reference sequence). Trimming pared 5 bases from V and 0 bases from J, leaving 2 bases between. CDR3 length: 12 amino acids. The study sampled blood at baseline, cycle 4 day 1, and cycle 7 day 1. Using immunoSEQ multiplex PCR, the repertoire was profiled, and TCRdb retains in-frame clones only, with some absent. The sample shows over 70,000 clones, roughly 91% of them seen only once. Overall study findings and caveats: Specificity for antigen went undetermined in the expanded peripheral T cells. Relative to CD4+, CD8+ T cells held more expanded clones on average.

Note on this clone: Antigen specificity is unknown.

The sequence came from an adult with an advanced solid tumor such as melanoma, head and neck, liver or kidney cancer. V usage is TRBV13 and J usage is TRBJ1-3; D unresolved. Sample: CD4+ or CD8+ T cells sorted from blood, taken in a trial of the OX40 agonist ivuxolimab. CDR3: CASSLSGNTIYF. The CDR3 bases are TGTGCCAGCAGCCTCTCTGGAAACACCATATATTTT.